The 24 T cell receptor beta chains below were found in one sample sequenced in a study of molecular identifiers for immune sequencing clone quantification. TCRdb called the PCR reads again in MiXCR, with one record for every CDR3 protein. The data hold more than 450,000 distinct CDR3 sequences, with 25% observed a single time. The sequenced sample consisted of naive CD8+ T cells from blood, with Jurkat cell RNA spiked in. As to subset: FACS-sorted CD8+CD4-CCR7+CD45RA+ naive T cells. The receptors were sampled from a human donor in good health. Some libraries in this study had Jurkat cell RNA spiked in.

In its sample, this clonotype was seen a few times. V usage is TRBV30 and J usage is TRBJ2-5; D might be TRBD1 (6 bases). The CDR3 sequence is 14 residues long. Trimming took off 3 bases at V and 5 bases at J, with 16 bases between the two ends. Per germline, CDR1 GTSNPN and CDR2 SVGIG (reference sequence). The CDR3 is CAWSSRQAGETQYF. The CDR3 DNA reads TGTGCCTGGAGCTCTCGACAGGCCGGGGAGACCCAGTACTTC.

This clonotype was detected a few times. The gene calls are TRBV19 and TRBJ1-1; a weak D match, TRBD1 (5 bases). V was pared by 5 bases and J by 0 bases, with 16 bases between. Per germline, CDR1 LNHDA and CDR2 SQIVND (reference sequence). The CDR3 is made up of 16 amino acids. The CDR3 reads CASSHGHHALNTEAFF. CDR3 nucleotide sequence: TGTGCCAGTAGTCACGGACACCATGCCTTGAACACTGAAGCTTTCTTT.

This chain connects TRBV3-1 to TRBJ2-5; D unresolved. The CDR3 has 14 residues. Trimming removed 0 bases at V and 0 bases at J, with 5 bases between. In germline, CDR1 is LGHDT, CDR2 YNNKEL (reference sequence). The CDR3 DNA is TGTGCCAGCAGCCAAGATTTGGACCAAGAGACCCAGTACTTC. It codes for CASSQDLDQETQYF.

This clonotype was seen at least ten times. V and J are TRBV5-6 and TRBJ2-6; TRBD1 agrees at 8 bases. With V trimmed by 0 bases and J by 0 bases, 5 bases remained unmatched. This CDR3 region has 18 residues. Germline loops: CDR1 SGHDT, CDR2 YYEEEE. The CDR3 coding sequence is TGTGCCAGCAGCTTGGTACGGGGACAGGCCTCTGGGGCCAACGTCCTGACTTTC. Its protein is CASSLVRGQASGANVLTF.

A few counts support this clonotype. The chain joins TRBV30 to TRBJ1-1; tentatively, D is TRBD1 (5 bases). The CDR3 is 13 amino acids. Trimming removed 0 bases from V and 4 bases from J, with 9 bases in between. Germline V gene lookup returns CDR1 GTSNPN and CDR2 SVGIG (reference sequence). CDR3 nucleotide sequence: TGTGCCTGGAGTGTAGGGGCAGGCACTGAAGCTTTCTTT. Translating gives CAWSVGAGTEAFF. Full variable domain (missing parts from reference TRBV30 and TRBJ1-1): SQTIHQWPATLVQPVGSPLSLECTVEGTSNPNLYWYRQAAGRGLQLLFYSVGIGQISSEVPQNLSASRPQDRQFILSSKKLLLSDSGFYLCAWSVGAGTEAFFGQGTRLTVV.

On this clonotype itself: A much larger clone sits a single nucleotide away, making a read error possible. V gene TRBV7-9 combines with J gene TRBJ2-7, with D perhaps TRBD1 or TRBD2 (5 bases each). The CDR3 is made up of 16 amino acids. Trimming took off 6 bases at V and 6 bases at J, with 24 bases between the two ends. The germline V gene has CDR1 SEHNR and CDR2 FQNEAQ (reference sequence). The CDR3 DNA follows: TGTGCCAGCAGTACCACCCTTACCGGGACGCCCTCCGAGCAGTACTTC. This gives the protein CASSTTLTGTPSEQYF.

The chain uses TRBV7-8 and TRBJ2-7; D is possibly TRBD1 or TRBD2 (5 bases each). The CDR3 spans 14 residues. V was pared by 5 bases and J by 2 bases, with 13 bases between. Germline V gene lookup returns CDR1 SGHVS and CDR2 FQNEAQ. DNA of the CDR3: TGTGCCAGCAGCCCGTGGGACGGCGCCTACGAGCAGTACTTC. It is translated as CASSPWDGAYEQYF.

This clonotype appeared a few times. The chain combines TRBV4-3 with TRBJ1-2; the D is unclear. CDR3 length equals 15 residues. Germline values: CDR1 LGHNA, CDR2 YSLEER. V was cut by 0 bases and J by 2 bases, with 10 bases left in between. CDR3 nucleotide sequence: TGCGCCAGCAGCCAAGATTTCCCCTCCAACTATGGCTACACCTTC. Translation gives CASSQDFPSNYGYTF.

In its sample, this clonotype was seen a few times. V usage is TRBV7-9 and J usage is TRBJ1-6; the D gene is possibly TRBD1 (6 bases). Germline values: CDR1 SEHNR, CDR2 FQNEAQ (reference sequence). This CDR3 region has 16 residues. The V and J ends lost 3 bases and 0 bases respectively, with 9 bases between them. The chain's CDR3 is CASSLAGASYNSPLHF. In DNA, the CDR3 is TGTGCCAGCAGCTTGGCAGGGGCCTCCTATAATTCACCCCTCCACTTT.

This clonotype was counted a single time. The chain uses TRBV6-5 and TRBJ2-5; D is possibly TRBD1 or TRBD2 (5 bases each). V gave up 5 bases and J gave up 2 bases, with 21 bases separating them. The CDR3 extends over 17 amino acids. Germline V gene lookup returns CDR1 MNHEY and CDR2 SVGAGI. The CDR3 sequence: CASSNTPLGRPQETQYF. In DNA, the CDR3 is TGTGCCAGCAGTAATACTCCCCTGGGACGGCCTCAAGAGACCCAGTACTTC.

There are a few counts of this clonotype. The CDR3 does not end in the conserved phenylalanine or tryptophan, so this is likely a read error. It is unclear where the CDR3 begins or ends on the DNA, so no DNA is shown, and the CDR3 is as TCRdb lists it. The V gene is TRBV12-3 or TRBV12-4, the J gene TRBJ1-2. The CDR3 comprises 11 residues, both ends counted. The CDR3 reads CASSDEPTAVL.

The sample holds a few counts of this clonotype. The chain recombines TRBV7-6 with TRBJ1-5; D unresolved. Germline V lookup: CDR1 SGHVS, CDR2 FNYEAQ. V lost 0 bases, J lost 9 bases, and 9 bases lay in between. The CDR3 loop spans 13 amino acids. CDR3 sequence (DNA): TGTGCCAGCAGCTTAGCGTGGGATCGGCCCCAGCATTTT. Amino acids: CASSLAWDRPQHF.

The chain has TRBV20-1 and TRBJ2-2; D not certain. V was pared by 0 bases and J by 3 bases, with 5 bases between. The V gene's germline CDR1 is DFQATT and CDR2 SNEGSKA (reference sequence). The CDR3 is made up of 13 amino acids. The CDR3 sequence is CSARDVDTGELFF. CDR3 sequence (DNA): TGCAGTGCTAGAGATGTCGACACCGGGGAGCTGTTTTTT.

This clonotype was detected a few times. V gene TRBV28 combines with J gene TRBJ1-2, with TRBD1 matching 7 bases. CDR3 length equals 14 residues. Trimming cost V 5 bases and J 4 bases; bases outside gene matches: 7. Per the germline V gene, CDR1 is MDHEN and CDR2 is SYDVKM. This chain's CDR3 is CASSPRDSPYGYTF. The CDR3 coding sequence is TGTGCCAGCAGTCCGAGGGACAGTCCCTATGGCTACACCTTC.

A remark on this clonotype: The junction shows a germline mismatch at one end, possibly a read error. CDR3 DNA: TGTGCTAGCAGTCCCGGCGAGGGGTATGAGCAGTTCTTC. It codes for CASSPGEGYEQFF. V gene TRBV27 combines with J gene TRBJ2-1, with D tentatively TRBD1 or TRBD2 (5 bases each). The CDR3 runs 13 residues. Germline CDR1 is MNHEY and CDR2 is SMNVEV (reference sequence).

On this clonotype: Just one base apart from a much larger clone, this may be a read error. The chain couples TRBV5-3 to TRBJ2-6, with D perhaps matching TRBD1 (5 bases). TRBV5-3 is classed as an ORF, of uncertain function. The CDR3 spans 15 residues. The CDR3 reads CASSCQGAGANVLTF. The CDR3 region has the DNA TGTGCCAGCAGCTGTCAGGGTGCCGGGGCCAACGTCCTGACTTTC.

This clonotype was recorded once. Since a much larger clone is just one base distant, this may be a read error. The chain employs TRBV12-3 or TRBV12-4 and TRBJ2-1; perhaps TRBD1 as D (7 bases). The CDR3 is 13 amino acids. The CDR3, as DNA: TGTGCCAGTCTTCTTCAGGGGGAGGTTGAGCAGTCCTTC. Residues: CASLLQGEVEQSF.

The chain's CDR3 is CASSQGTGRDIQYF. The CDR3 DNA is TGTGCCAGCAGCCAAGGGACAGGGAGGGACATTCAGTACTTC. The chain carries TRBV14 and TRBJ2-4, with D perhaps matching TRBD1 (8 bases). The CDR3 is 14 amino acids. Germline V gene data show CDR1 as SGHDN and CDR2 as FVKESK. The germline V and J ends were trimmed by 1 base and 8 bases, with 12 bases remaining between them. Drawing the rest from reference TRBV14 and TRBJ2-4, the complete variable domain is EAGVTQFPSHSVIEKGQTVTLRCDPISGHDNLYWYRRVMGKEIKFLLHFVKESKQDESGMPNNRFLAERTGGTYSTLKVQPAELEDSGVYFCASSQGTGRDIQYFGAGTRLSVL.

The chain recombines TRBV4-3 with TRBJ2-3; no definite D call. V was clipped by 1 base and J by 5 bases, with 7 bases between them. Germline V CDR1 and CDR2: LGHNA, YSLEER. There are 13 residues in the CDR3. CDR3 in DNA: TGCGCCAGCAGCCAAGTGCCGGAAGATACGCAGTATTTT. It yields the protein CASSQVPEDTQYF.

This clonotype showed up many times. The CDR3 DNA sequence: TGTGCCAGCAGTTTCAGGGGTTTGAGCACTGAAGCTTTCTTT. The encoded protein is CASSFRGLSTEAFF. This sequence joins TRBV28 and TRBJ1-1; tentatively, D is TRBD1 (6 bases). The V gene's germline CDR1 is MDHEN and CDR2 SYDVKM. The CDR3 is 14 amino acids. V was clipped by 3 bases and J by 4 bases, with 12 bases between them.

The rearrangement joins TRBV11-2 to TRBJ2-5; D is possibly TRBD2 (5 bases). Per germline, CDR1 SGHAT and CDR2 FQNNGV. V was clipped by 6 bases and J by 5 bases, with 16 bases between them. The CDR3 extends over 14 amino acids. This CDR3 reads CASRRHTSFETQYF. The CDR3 coding sequence is TGTGCCAGCAGGCGCCACACTAGTTTTGAGACCCAGTACTTC.

This clonotype was observed a handful of times. This chain links TRBV30 with TRBJ2-5; D is ambiguous. Looked up from germline, CDR1 is GTSNPN and CDR2 is SVGIG (reference sequence). The V gene lost 5 bases and the J gene lost 7 bases, with 17 bases spanning the gap. The CDR3 contains 13 residues. The DNA for the CDR3 is TGTGCCTGGTGGGCAGGCTTTGGTCGGACCCAGTACTTC. It specifies CAWWAGFGRTQYF.

The gene calls are TRBV19 and TRBJ2-1, with D tentatively TRBD2 (5 bases). The CDR3 sequence is 15 residues long. Between the trimmed V and J ends, which lost 3 bases and 4 bases, there was a span of 13 bases. Per the germline V gene, CDR1 is LNHDA and CDR2 is SQIVND (reference sequence). The CDR3 DNA is TGTGCCAGTAGTATGATAGGGAGTAGATACAATGAGCAGTTCTTC. Protein sequence: CASSMIGSRYNEQFF.

To note about this clonotype: A much larger clone lies a single base off, so this may be a read error. The chain uses TRBV7-2 and TRBJ2-2, with unresolved D. V lost 1 base and J lost 5, with 5 bases in between. Germline CDR1 reads SGHTA; CDR2 reads FQGNSA. This CDR3 is 13 amino acids long. Written as DNA, the CDR3 is TGTGCCAGCAGCTTAGTTGCGACCGGGGAGCTGTTTTTT. The encoded protein is CASSLVATGELFF.